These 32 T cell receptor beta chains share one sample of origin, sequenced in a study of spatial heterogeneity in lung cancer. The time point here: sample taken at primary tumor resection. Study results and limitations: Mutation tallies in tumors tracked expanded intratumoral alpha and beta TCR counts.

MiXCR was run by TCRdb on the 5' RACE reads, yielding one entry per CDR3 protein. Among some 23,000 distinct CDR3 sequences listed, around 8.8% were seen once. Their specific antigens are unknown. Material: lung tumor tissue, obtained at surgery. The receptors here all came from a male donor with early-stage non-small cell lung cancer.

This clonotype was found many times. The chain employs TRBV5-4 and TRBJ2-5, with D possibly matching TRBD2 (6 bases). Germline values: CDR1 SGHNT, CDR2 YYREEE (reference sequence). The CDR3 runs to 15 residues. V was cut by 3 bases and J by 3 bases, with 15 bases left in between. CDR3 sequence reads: CASSSGPTSKETQYF. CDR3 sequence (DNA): TGTGCCAGCAGCTCAGGCCCCACTAGCAAAGAGACCCAGTACTTC.

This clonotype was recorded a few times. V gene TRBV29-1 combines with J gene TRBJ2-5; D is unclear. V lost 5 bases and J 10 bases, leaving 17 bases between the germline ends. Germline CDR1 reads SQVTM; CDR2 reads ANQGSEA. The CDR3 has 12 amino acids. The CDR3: CSVPLSGVSQYF. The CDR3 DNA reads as TGCAGCGTTCCCCTTTCCGGTGTGAGCCAGTACTTC.

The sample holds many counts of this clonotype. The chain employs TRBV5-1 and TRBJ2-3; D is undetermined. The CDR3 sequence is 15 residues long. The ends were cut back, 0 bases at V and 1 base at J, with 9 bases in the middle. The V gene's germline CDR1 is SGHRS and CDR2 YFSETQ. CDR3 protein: CASSLGRAGTDTQYF. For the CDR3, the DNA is TGCGCCAGCAGCTTGGGGAGAGCAGGCACAGATACGCAGTATTTT.

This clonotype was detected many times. DNA for the CDR3: TGTGCCTGGAGCACCCCACGAGGCGGGAGCTATGGCTACACCTTC. This encodes CAWSTPRGGSYGYTF. This chain uses TRBV30 with TRBJ1-2; D is uncertain. V was shortened by 3 bases and J by 4 bases, with 18 bases between the two germline ends. This CDR3 has 15 amino acids. Germline lookup yields CDR1 GTSNPN and CDR2 SVGIG (reference sequence).

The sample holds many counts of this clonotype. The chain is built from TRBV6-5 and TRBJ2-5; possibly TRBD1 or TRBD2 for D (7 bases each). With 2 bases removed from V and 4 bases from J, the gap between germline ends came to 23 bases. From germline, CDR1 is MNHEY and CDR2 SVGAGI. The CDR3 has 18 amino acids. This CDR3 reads CASSYGGEGAGRRETQYF. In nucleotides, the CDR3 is TGTGCCAGCAGTTACGGGGGGGAGGGGGCAGGGCGTCGAGAGACCCAGTACTTC.

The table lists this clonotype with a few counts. The DNA for the CDR3 is TGTGCCAGCAGCCCCCCCGCCACCGGGGAGCTGTTTTTT. Translation: CASSPPATGELFF. The genes are TRBV7-3 and TRBJ2-2; D is unresolved. Germline V gene lookup returns CDR1 SGHTA and CDR2 FQGTGA. This CDR3 is 13 amino acids long. The V gene lost 5 bases and the J gene lost 4 bases, with 8 bases spanning the gap.

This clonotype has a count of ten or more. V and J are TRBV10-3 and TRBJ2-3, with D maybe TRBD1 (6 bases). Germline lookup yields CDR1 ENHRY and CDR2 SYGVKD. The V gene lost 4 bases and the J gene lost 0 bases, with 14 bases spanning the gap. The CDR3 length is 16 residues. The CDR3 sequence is CAISGRDTSSTDTQYF. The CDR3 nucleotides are TGTGCCATCAGTGGTAGGGACACTTCTAGCACAGATACGCAGTATTTT.

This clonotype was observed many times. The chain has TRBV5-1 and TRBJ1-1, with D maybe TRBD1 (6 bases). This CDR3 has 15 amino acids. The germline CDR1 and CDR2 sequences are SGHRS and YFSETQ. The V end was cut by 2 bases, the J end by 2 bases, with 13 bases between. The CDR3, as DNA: TGCGCCAGCAGCTTCCGGGACGGGGGCAACACTGAAGCTTTCTTT. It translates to CASSFRDGGNTEAFF.

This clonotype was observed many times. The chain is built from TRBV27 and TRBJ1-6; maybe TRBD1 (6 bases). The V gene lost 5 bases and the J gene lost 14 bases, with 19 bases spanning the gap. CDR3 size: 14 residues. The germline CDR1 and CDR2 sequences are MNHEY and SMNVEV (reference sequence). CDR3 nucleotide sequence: TGTGCCAGCAGTCCCCGTGGGGGGGGGCGAGCCCTCCACTTT. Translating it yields CASSPRGGGRALHF.

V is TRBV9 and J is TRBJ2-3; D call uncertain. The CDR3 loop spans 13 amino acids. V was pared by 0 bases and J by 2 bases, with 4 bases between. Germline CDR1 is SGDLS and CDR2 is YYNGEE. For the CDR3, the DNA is TGTGCCAGCAGCGTAGGGCCCACAGATACGCAGTATTTT. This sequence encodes CASSVGPTDTQYF.

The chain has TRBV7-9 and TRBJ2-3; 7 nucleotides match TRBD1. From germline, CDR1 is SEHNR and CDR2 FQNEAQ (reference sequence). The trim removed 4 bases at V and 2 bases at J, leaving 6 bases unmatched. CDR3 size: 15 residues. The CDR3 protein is CASSYTQGSTDTQYF. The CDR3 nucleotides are TGTGCCAGCAGCTATACACAGGGGTCCACAGATACGCAGTATTTT.

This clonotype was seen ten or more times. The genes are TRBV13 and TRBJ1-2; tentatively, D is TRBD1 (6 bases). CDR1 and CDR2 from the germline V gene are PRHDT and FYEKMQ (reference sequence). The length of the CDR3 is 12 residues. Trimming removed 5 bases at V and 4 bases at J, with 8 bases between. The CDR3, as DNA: TGTGCCAGCAGCCGGGACACCTATGGCTACACCTTC. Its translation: CASSRDTYGYTF.

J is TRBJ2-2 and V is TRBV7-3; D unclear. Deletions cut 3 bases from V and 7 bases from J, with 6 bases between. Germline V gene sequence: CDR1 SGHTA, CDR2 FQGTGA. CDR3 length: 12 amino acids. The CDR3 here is CASSFSHGELFF. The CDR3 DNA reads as TGTGCCAGCAGCTTTAGTCACGGGGAGCTGTTTTTT.

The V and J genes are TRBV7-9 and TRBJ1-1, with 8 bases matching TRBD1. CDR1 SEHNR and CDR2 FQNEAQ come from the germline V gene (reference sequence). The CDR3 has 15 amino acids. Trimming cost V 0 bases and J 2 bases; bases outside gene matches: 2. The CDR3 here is CASSLATGVNTEAFF. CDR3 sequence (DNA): TGTGCCAGCAGCTTAGCGACAGGGGTAAACACTGAAGCTTTCTTT.

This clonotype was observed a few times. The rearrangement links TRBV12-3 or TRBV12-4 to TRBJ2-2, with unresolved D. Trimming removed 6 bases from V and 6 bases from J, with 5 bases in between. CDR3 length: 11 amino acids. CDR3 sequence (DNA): TGTGCCAGCAGAGTGGCCGGGGAGCTGTTTTTT. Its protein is CASRVAGELFF.

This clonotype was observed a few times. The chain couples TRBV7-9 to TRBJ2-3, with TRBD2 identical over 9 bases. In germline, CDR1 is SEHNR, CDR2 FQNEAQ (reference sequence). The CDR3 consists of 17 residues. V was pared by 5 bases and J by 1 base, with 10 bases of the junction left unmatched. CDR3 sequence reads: CASSPGLAGTRTDTQYF. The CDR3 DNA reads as TGTGCCAGCAGCCCCGGCCTAGCGGGGACCCGCACAGATACGCAGTATTTT.

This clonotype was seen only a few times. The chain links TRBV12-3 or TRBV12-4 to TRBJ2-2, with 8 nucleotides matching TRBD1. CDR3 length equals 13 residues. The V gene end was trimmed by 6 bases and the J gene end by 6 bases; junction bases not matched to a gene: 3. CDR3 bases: TGTGCCAGCAGCGCACAGGGGGCCGGGGAGCTGTTTTTT. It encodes CASSAQGAGELFF.

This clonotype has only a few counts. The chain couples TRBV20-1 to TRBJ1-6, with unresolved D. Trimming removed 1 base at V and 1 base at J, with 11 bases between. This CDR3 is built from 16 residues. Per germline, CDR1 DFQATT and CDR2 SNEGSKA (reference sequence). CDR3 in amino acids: CSARAGSKSYNSPLHF. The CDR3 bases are TGCAGTGCTAGAGCCGGGTCAAAGTCCTATAATTCACCCCTCCACTTT.

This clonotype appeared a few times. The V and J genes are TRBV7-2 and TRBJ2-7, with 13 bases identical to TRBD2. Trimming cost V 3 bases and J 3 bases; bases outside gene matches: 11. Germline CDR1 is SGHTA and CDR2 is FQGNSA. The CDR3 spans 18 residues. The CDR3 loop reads CASSFLAGTSGAVYEQYF. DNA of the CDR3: TGTGCCAGCAGCTTTCTTGCCGGGACTAGCGGGGCAGTCTACGAGCAGTACTTC.

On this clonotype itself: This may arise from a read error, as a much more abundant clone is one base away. CDR3 coding DNA: TGTGCCAGCAGTTTGGGGGGGAACACTGAAGCTTTCTTT. Its protein is CASSLGGNTEAFF. The chain links TRBV12-3 or TRBV12-4 to TRBJ1-1; maybe TRBD1 (5 bases). CDR3 length: 13 amino acids. The V and J ends lost 3 bases and 1 base respectively, with 6 bases between them.

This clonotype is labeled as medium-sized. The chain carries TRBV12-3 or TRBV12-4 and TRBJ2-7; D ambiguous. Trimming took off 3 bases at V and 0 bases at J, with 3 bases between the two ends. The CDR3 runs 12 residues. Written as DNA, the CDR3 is TGTGCCAGCAGTTTCAACTCCTACGAGCAGTACTTC. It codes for CASSFNSYEQYF.

The CDR3 DNA reads as TGTGCCAGCTCACCACCGCCGACTAGCAGTGAGCAGTTCTTC. Residues: CASSPPPTSSEQFF. The chain couples TRBV18 to TRBJ2-1; 7 bases align to TRBD2. The V and J ends lost 0 bases and 9 bases, in that order; junction bases with no gene match: 5. The length of the CDR3 is 14 residues. Germline-derived CDR1 and CDR2 are KGHSH and LQKENI.

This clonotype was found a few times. The CDR3 region is CASSARLAGGGEQFF. The CDR3 DNA follows: TGTGCCAGCAGTGCTAGACTAGCGGGAGGTGGTGAGCAGTTCTTC. The chain links TRBV2 to TRBJ2-1, with 13 bases matching TRBD2. The CDR3 contains 15 residues. J lost 9 bases, V lost 4 bases, and 6 bases had no gene match. The V gene's germline CDR1 is SNHLY and CDR2 FYNNEI.

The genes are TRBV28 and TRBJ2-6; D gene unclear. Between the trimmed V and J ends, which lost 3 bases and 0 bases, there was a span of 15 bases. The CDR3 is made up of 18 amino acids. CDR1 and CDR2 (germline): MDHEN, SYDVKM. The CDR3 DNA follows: TGTGCCAGCAGTTTTAGACATTTGCCCGTCTCTGGGGCCAACGTCCTGACTTTC. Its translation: CASSFRHLPVSGANVLTF.

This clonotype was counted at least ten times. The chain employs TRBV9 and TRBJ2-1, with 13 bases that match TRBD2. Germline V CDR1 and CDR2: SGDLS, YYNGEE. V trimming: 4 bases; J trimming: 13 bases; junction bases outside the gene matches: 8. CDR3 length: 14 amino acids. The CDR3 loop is CASSPPGLAGDQFF. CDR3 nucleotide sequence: TGTGCCAGCAGCCCTCCAGGACTAGCGGGGGATCAGTTCTTC.

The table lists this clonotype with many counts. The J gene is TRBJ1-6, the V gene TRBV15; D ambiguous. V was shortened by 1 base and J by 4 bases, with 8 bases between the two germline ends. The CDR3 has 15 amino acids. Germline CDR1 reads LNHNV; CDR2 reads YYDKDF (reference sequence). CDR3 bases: TGTGCCACCAGCAGAGGTGCAGCTTATAATTCACCCCTCCACTTT. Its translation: CATSRGAAYNSPLHF.

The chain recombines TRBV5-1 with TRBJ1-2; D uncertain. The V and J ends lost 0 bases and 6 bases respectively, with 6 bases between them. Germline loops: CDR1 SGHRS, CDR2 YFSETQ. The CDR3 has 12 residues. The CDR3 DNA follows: TGCGCCAGCAGCTTGGCCAAAGATGGCTACACCTTC. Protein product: CASSLAKDGYTF.

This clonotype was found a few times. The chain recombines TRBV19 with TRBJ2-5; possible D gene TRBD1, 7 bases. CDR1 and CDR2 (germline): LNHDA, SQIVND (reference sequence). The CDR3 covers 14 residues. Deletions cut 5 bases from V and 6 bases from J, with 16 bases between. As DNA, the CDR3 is TGTGCCAGTAGTCCCCAGGGGGGAGCAAAGACCCAGTACTTC. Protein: CASSPQGGAKTQYF. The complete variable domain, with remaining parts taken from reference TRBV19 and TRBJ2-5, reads DGGITQSPKYLFRKEGQNVTLSCEQNLNHDAMYWYRQDPGQGLRLIYYSQIVNDFQKGDIAEGYSVSREKKESFPLTVTSAQKNPTAFYLCASSPQGGAKTQYFGPGTRLLVL.

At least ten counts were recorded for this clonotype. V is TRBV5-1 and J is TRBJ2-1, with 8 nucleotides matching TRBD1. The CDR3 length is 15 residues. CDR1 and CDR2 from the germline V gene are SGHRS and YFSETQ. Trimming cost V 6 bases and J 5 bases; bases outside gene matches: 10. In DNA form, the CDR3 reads TGCGCCAGCACCCCAAGGGGACAGGCCAACAATGAGCAGTTCTTC. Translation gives CASTPRGQANNEQFF.

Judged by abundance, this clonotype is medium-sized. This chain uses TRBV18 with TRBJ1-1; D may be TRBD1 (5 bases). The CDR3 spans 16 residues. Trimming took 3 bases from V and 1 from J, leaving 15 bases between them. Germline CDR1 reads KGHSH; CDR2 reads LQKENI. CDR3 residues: CASSPRSMQGNTEAFF. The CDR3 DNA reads TGTGCCAGCTCACCCCGCTCAATGCAGGGGAACACTGAAGCTTTCTTT.

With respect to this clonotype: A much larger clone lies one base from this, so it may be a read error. DNA of the CDR3: TGTGCCAGCAGCTGGCGACAGGGGGCCTACGAGCAGTACTTC. It codes for CASSWRQGAYEQYF. This chain joins TRBV6-6 and TRBJ2-7; 9 bases are a match to TRBD1. After removal of 6 bases from V and 2 bases from J, the junction contained 5 bases not matched to a gene. There are 14 residues in the CDR3. Germline CDR1 MNHNY, CDR2 SVGAGI (reference sequence).

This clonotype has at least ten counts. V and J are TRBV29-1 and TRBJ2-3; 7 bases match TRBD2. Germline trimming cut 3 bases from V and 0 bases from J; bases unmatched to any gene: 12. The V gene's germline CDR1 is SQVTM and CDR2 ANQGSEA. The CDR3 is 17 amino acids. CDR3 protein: CSVDELAESISTDTQYF. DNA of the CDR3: TGCAGCGTTGATGAGCTAGCGGAATCTATTAGCACAGATACGCAGTATTTT.